This paragraph covers one T cell receptor beta chain sequence. The sample carries other DNA sequences with the same CDR3. Assay: immunoSEQ multiplex PCR; the TCRdb copy retains only in-frame clones and omits some. Of tens of thousands of clones listed, approximately 86% are singletons. Germline lookup yields CDR1 SGHDT and CDR2 YYEEEE. The CDR3 is 14 amino acids. V was pared by 4 bases and J by 2 bases, with 5 bases of the junction left unmatched. The data derive from a study of blood T cell repertoires in COVID-19. In the study overall: The study drew acute and convalescent COVID-19 samples from the United States, Italy and Spain. Sample material is recorded as cDNA or gDNA derived from T cells, B-cell-depleted T cells, or PBMCs.

This sequence was found in a woman in her seventies with acute or convalescent COVID-19. Sequencing was done on a sample of peripheral blood. The chain links TRBV5-6 to TRBJ1-1; 7 bases are shared with TRBD1. CDR3 protein: CASSLRQGNTEAFF. The CDR3, as DNA: TGTGCCAGCAGCCTACGACAGGGTAACACTGAAGCTTTCTTT.